This TCR beta chain was profiled in a study of cytomegalovirus exposure and HLA in healthy donors. General study points: There were 150 to 200 TCR beta chains listed as cytomegalovirus-associated. By a later analysis, the bulk of CMV-associated TCR beta chains appeared HLA-restricted. Researchers reported in a later analysis that common viral pathogens appeared linked to several top clusters.

Primers included in the PCR were 60 Vbeta and 13 Jbeta primers. The table came from immunoSEQ multiplex PCR; TCRdb's copy has only in-frame clones and leaves some out. The data hold over 150,000 clones, with roughly 87% observed a single time. The sample holds a few counts of this clone. Its antigen is still unknown. The CDR3 totals 13 residues. Germline V gene lookup returns CDR1 SQVTM and CDR2 ANQGSEA. Deletions cut 6 bases from V and 5 bases from J, with 15 bases between. Sequencing used PBMCs. The chain combines TRBV29-1 with TRBJ2-3, with a weak D call TRBD2 (7 bases). The receptor was derived from a girl under three years old in good health and CMV-seronegative. CDR3 residues: CSVGGGARDTQYF. The CDR3 nucleotides are TGCAGCGTGGGAGGGGGGGCGAGAGATACGCAGTATTTT.